The clone carrying this T cell receptor beta chain has more than one count but fewer than ten. Its antigen is unknown. Assay: immunoSEQ multiplex PCR; the TCRdb copy retains only in-frame clones and omits some. This table has roughly 120,000 clones, about 87% appearing once. V lost 1 base and J 3 bases, leaving 12 bases between the germline ends. The CDR3 has 15 amino acids. Germline V CDR1 and CDR2: MDHEN, SYDVKM. This record belongs to a study of cytomegalovirus exposure and HLA in healthy donors. Study results and caveats: Rare TCR sequences predominated, though certain public TCRs were found in many donors.

This TCR was sampled from a man aged 18 to 30 in good health and CMV-seronegative. Material: PBMCs. This rearrangement joins TRBV28 to TRBJ1-1; D not certain. The CDR3 region is CASSLSTIPDTEAFF. For the CDR3, the DNA is TGTGCCAGCAGTTTATCTACCATCCCTGACACTGAAGCTTTCTTT.